This entry features one T cell receptor beta chain sequence. This entry comes from a study of T cell changes during pregnancy in multiple sclerosis. Clones were sequenced by immunoSEQ multiplex PCR, and TCRdb holds only the in-frame ones, with some missing. Here the sample spans roughly 100,000 clones, 91% being singletons. The receptor comes from a female donor in good health, enrolled as a control in a pregnancy study. This specimen consisted of peripheral blood, obtained after pregnancy.

The CDR3 protein is CASSTDRNYGYTF. The CDR3 DNA sequence: TGTGCCAGCAGCACCGACAGAAACTATGGCTACACCTTC. The chain employs TRBV7-2 and TRBJ1-2; D may be TRBD1 (5 bases). V shed 5 bases and J shed 2 bases, with 9 bases lying between them. CDR1 and CDR2 (germline): SGHTA, FQGNSA. The CDR3 contains 13 residues.